The source of this T cell receptor beta chain is a study of blood T cells in healthy people across ages. Details on this clonotype: The antigen is undetermined.

J gave up 4 bases and V 4 bases, and 10 bases lay outside the gene matches. The CDR3 is 16 residues long. Study-level findings and limits: Donors of long life had a larger count of naive CD4+ cells and greater diversity than aged donors. It was held that the diversity estimates obtained from one million T cells were underestimates.

A J-beta primer mix and a sample-barcoded 5' primer were used in a second PCR of about 6 to 12 cycles. TCRdb re-called the 5' RACE reads with MiXCR, one entry per CDR3 protein. The data show about 780,000 distinct CDR3 sequences, roughly 26% seen once. PBMCs numbering at least 6.5 million were isolated per sample. The data also belong to a second study, concerning T cells of mothers and their children. Per that paper: For each mother, over 8 million TCR beta CDR3 reads were obtained, and for each child, roughly 3.3 million.

The rearrangement uses TRBV12-3 or TRBV12-4 and TRBJ2-5; the match to TRBD2 covers 9 bases. The receptor comes from a boy aged 5-17 years in good health. The source material was blood. The CDR3 spells CASSSPRGGGAETQYF. As DNA, the CDR3 is TGTGCCAGCAGTTCCCCGCGGGGCGGGGGGGCAGAGACCCAGTACTTC.